This T cell receptor beta chain appears in the sequencing data of a study of spatial heterogeneity in lung cancer. Study-level information: An average of more than ten raw reads was observed per unique TCR and UMI combination. Study conclusions and caveats: Counts that tracked tumor mutation counts were those of expanded intratumoral alpha and beta TCRs.

Every individual TCR cDNA molecule carried its own unique molecular identifier, which allowed correction of PCR and sequencing errors. MiXCR, run by TCRdb on the 5' RACE reads, gives a single entry per CDR3 protein. The table records a few thousand distinct CDR3 sequences, 8.3% of them present only once. Remarks on this clonotype: What it recognizes is unknown.

Noted time point: sample taken at primary tumor resection. Untreated early-stage non-small cell lung cancer patients, 55 to 85 in total, were the donors. Unsorted whole RNA samples from tumor, nontumor lung or frozen PBMC were sequenced. V gave up 6 bases and J gave up 3 bases; unmatched junction bases: 5. Germline V lookup: CDR1 MNHNS, CDR2 SASEGT. This CDR3 is 14 amino acids long. The starting material was lung tumor tissue, obtained at surgery. The clonotype comes from a male donor with early-stage non-small cell lung cancer. This chain links TRBV6-1 with TRBJ1-1, with 9 bases aligning to TRBD1. Here the CDR3 reads CASSGTGMYTEAFF. The CDR3 DNA reads TGTGCCAGCAGCGGGACAGGGATGTACACTGAAGCTTTCTTT.